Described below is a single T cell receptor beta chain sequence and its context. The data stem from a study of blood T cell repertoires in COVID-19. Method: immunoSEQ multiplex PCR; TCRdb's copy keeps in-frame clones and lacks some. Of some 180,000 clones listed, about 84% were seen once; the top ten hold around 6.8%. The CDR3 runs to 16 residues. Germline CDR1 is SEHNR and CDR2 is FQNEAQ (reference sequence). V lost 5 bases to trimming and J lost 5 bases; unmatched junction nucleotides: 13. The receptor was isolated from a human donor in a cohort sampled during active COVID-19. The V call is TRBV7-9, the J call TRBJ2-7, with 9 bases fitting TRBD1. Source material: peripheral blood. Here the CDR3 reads CASSQPGTGNFDEQYF. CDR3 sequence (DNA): TGTGCCAGCAGCCAACCCGGGACAGGGAATTTCGACGAGCAGTACTTC.